Listed here are 3 T cell receptor beta chains from one sample, sequenced in a study of control samples from healthy donors and cancer patients. This table comes from immunoSEQ multiplex PCR, and its TCRdb copy is limited to in-frame clones, with some not included. The profile covers 60,000 to 70,000 clones, with approximately 85% appearing a single time and approximately 5% taken by the ten largest. Sequenced sample: blood. Source of these receptors: a middle-aged man in good health.

The chain uses TRBV5-4 and TRBJ2-2, with TRBD1 matching 7 bases. Germline trimming cut 3 bases from V and 0 bases from J; bases unmatched to any gene: 8. Germline V lookup: CDR1 SGHNT, CDR2 YYREEE (reference sequence). The CDR3 consists of 17 residues. CDR3 in DNA: TGTGCCAGCAGCTCATTCCACAGGGGAGCGAACACCGGGGAGCTGTTTTTT. Its translation is CASSSFHRGANTGELFF.

The genes are TRBV14 and TRBJ1-1, with a possible D match to TRBD1 (5 bases). The CDR3 is 14 residues long. V lost 3 bases to trimming and J lost 3 bases, with 11 bases between them. CDR1 SGHDN and CDR2 FVKESK come from the germline V gene. CDR3 region: CASSHTGWYTEAFF. The CDR3 nucleotides read TGTGCCAGCAGCCACACAGGTTGGTACACTGAAGCTTTCTTT.

This clone was observed a handful of times. The chain has TRBV7-2 and TRBJ1-2; 7 bases are a match to TRBD1. V lost 1 base, J lost 8 bases, and 4 bases stayed unmatched. Germline loops: CDR1 SGHTA, CDR2 FQGNSA. The CDR3 sequence is 13 residues long. In DNA form, the CDR3 reads TGTGCCAGCAGCTTAGGACAGGGACGGGGCTACACCTTC. This codes for CASSLGQGRGYTF.